The rows below give T cell receptor beta chains drawn from one sample of a study of sequential checkpoint blockade in melanoma. TCRdb keeps only in-frame clones here, not all; method: immunoSEQ multiplex PCR. The sample shows 4,500 to 5,500 clones, 45% to 60% of them seen only once. The sequenced sample was CD8+ T cells sorted from blood (inferred from file names), obtained from a patient given nivolumab and ipilimumab in sequence. These receptors were collected from a human donor with melanoma. Each CDR3 is given with its conserved first and last residue. Fields, in order: clone size, J gene, V gene, D gene, CDR3 protein, CDR3 DNA. A D gene is named only where the DNA matches it firmly. The size field is filled for only some rows; it gives once, few, many or a size class.

- TRBJ2-1 TRBV4-3 TRBD2 CASSQSPGLAGDGEQFF TGCGCCAGCAGCCAATCACCGGGACTAGCGGGAGATGGTGAGCAGTTCTTC
- TRBJ2-1 TRBV28 TRBD1 CASSPATGRNYNEQFF TGTGCCAGCAGTCCCGCGACAGGGCGAAATTACAATGAGCAGTTCTTC
few TRBJ1-1 TRBV6-1 - CASSEGNYRVAEAFF TGTGCCAGCAGTGAAGGAAATTACAGGGTCGCTGAAGCTTTCTTT
- TRBJ2-1 TRBV19 - CASSIRILDEQFF TGTGCCAGTAGTATTAGAATTTTGGATGAGCAGTTCTTC
- TRBJ2-1 TRBV7-9 - CASSLAGDNEQFF TGTGCCAGCAGCTTAGCGGGAGATAATGAGCAGTTCTTC
- TRBJ2-7 TRBV9 TRBD2 CASSPSGRNYEQYF TGTGCCAGCAGCCCGAGCGGGAGGAACTACGAGCAGTACTTC
once TRBJ2-4 TRBV14 - CASSQDEGAAKNIQYF TGTGCCAGCAGCCAAGACGAAGGGGCGGCAAAAAACATTCAGTACTTC
few TRBJ2-7 TRBV28 - CASSLLGGPLYEQYF TGTGCCAGCAGTTTACTAGGGGGTCCCCTCTACGAGCAGTACTTC
few TRBJ1-1 TRBV5-4 TRBD1 CASSSRGPGEAFF TGTGCCAGCAGCTCGAGGGGGCCTGGTGAAGCTTTCTTT
- TRBJ2-1 TRBV27 TRBD2 CASSLGPGGEQFF TGTGCCAGCAGTTTAGGGCCGGGGGGTGAGCAGTTCTTC
once TRBJ2-7 TRBV6-5 - CASSPDGLAYEQYF TGTGCCAGCAGTCCGGACGGACTCGCCTACGAGCAGTACTTC
few TRBJ1-2 TRBV28 TRBD1 CASSLSGGAGGYTF TGTGCCAGCAGTCTCTCAGGGGGCGCAGGTGGCTACACCTTC
- TRBJ2-5 TRBV27 TRBD1 CASSSHDRGLETQYF TGTGCCAGCAGTTCCCACGACAGGGGGCTAGAGACCCAGTACTTC
- TRBJ2-7 TRBV7-9 TRBD2 CASSFPTSGIAYEQYF TGTGCCAGCAGCTTCCCTACTAGCGGGATCGCCTACGAGCAGTACTTC
once TRBJ2-2 TRBV28 TRBD1 CASSPYRGTNTGELFF TGTGCCAGCAGTCCCTACAGGGGAACGAACACCGGGGAGCTGTTTTTT
few TRBJ2-7 TRBV6-5 - CASSLGSSPKEQYF TGTGCCAGCAGTTTGGGCTCTTCCCCTAAGGAGCAGTACTTC
few TRBJ2-7 TRBV30 TRBD2 CASEGRGGTYEQYF TGTGCCTCAGAAGGGCGCGGGGGGACCTACGAGCAGTACTTC
- TRBJ2-7 TRBV5-1 TRBD2 CASSLGLAGTEQYF TGCGCCAGCAGCCTCGGACTAGCGGGAACCGAGCAGTACTTC
once TRBJ2-7 TRBV4-2 - CASSQDLGDSYEQYF TGTGCCAGCAGCCAAGATCTCGGAGACTCCTACGAGCAGTACTTC
- TRBJ1-1 TRBV19 TRBD1 CASSIGTGVGRTEAFF TGTGCCAGTAGTATCGGGACAGGGGTAGGGAGAACTGAAGCTTTCTTT
- TRBJ1-1 TRBV6-1 - CASRGGGTEAFF TGTGCCAGCAGAGGAGGCGGCACTGAAGCTTTCTTT
- TRBJ1-1 TRBV6-5 - CASSYAGTGAEAFF TGTGCCAGCAGTTACGCGGGGACCGGGGCTGAAGCTTTCTTT
- TRBJ2-2 TRBV28 - CASSLVHANTGELFF TGTGCCAGCAGTTTGGTACACGCGAACACCGGGGAGCTGTTTTTT
- TRBJ2-5 TRBV29-1 - CSVVPDTLFLETQYF TGCAGCGTTGTCCCCGACACCCTATTCTTAGAGACCCAGTACTTC
few TRBJ2-7 TRBV7-9 - CASSLAQSSSYEQYF TGTGCCAGCAGCTTAGCTCAGTCAAGCTCCTACGAGCAGTACTTC
- TRBJ2-7 TRBV29-1 TRBD1 CSVRTGGEQYF TGCAGCGTACGGACAGGGGGAGAGCAGTACTTC
few TRBJ1-3 TRBV7-2 - CASSSRSVGEPGNTIYF TGTGCCAGCAGCTCCCGCTCGGTCGGGGAACCAGGAAACACCATATATTTT
once TRBJ1-1 TRBV5-6 - CASDIRGSTEAFF TGTGCCAGCGACATTAGGGGGAGCACTGAAGCTTTCTTT
once TRBJ2-1 TRBV7-2 - CASSPSVYNEQFF TGTGCCAGCAGCCCCAGCGTGTACAATGAGCAGTTCTTC
- TRBJ2-1 TRBV7-8 TRBD2 CASSLGPAGGRNEQFF TGTGCCAGCAGCTTAGGGCCAGCGGGAGGGCGAAATGAGCAGTTCTTC
- TRBJ1-1 TRBV30 - CAWNRVEGTEAFF TGTGCCTGGAACAGGGTGGAAGGGACTGAAGCTTTCTTT
once TRBJ1-2 TRBV27 TRBD1 CASSLTGGDGYTF TGTGCCAGCAGTTTGACAGGGGGCGATGGCTACACCTTC
medium-sized TRBJ1-4 TRBV4-3 - CASSQDLGPQRLFF TGCGCCAGCAGCCAAGATCTCGGTCCCCAAAGACTGTTTTTT